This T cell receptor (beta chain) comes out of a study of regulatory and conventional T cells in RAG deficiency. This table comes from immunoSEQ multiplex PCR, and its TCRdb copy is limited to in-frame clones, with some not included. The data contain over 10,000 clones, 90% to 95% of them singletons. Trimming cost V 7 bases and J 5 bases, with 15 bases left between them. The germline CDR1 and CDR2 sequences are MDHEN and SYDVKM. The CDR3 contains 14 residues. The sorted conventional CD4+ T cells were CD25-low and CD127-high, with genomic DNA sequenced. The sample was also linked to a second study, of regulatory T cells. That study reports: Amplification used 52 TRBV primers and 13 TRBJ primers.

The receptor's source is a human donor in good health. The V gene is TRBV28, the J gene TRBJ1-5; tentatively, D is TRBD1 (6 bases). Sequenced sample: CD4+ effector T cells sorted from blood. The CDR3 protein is CASKGGIPDQPQHF. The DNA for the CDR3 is TGTGCCAGCAAGGGGGGAATTCCCGATCAGCCCCAGCATTTT.